This note documents a single T cell receptor (beta chain) sequence. The data derive from a study of Ad26.COV2.S vaccination and SARS-CoV-2 variants. The germline V gene has CDR1 LNHDA and CDR2 SQIVND (reference sequence). The V end lost 5 bases, the J end lost 2 bases, and 13 bases lay between the germline ends. This CDR3 has 16 residues. Profiled with immunoSEQ multiplex PCR; TCRdb holds only in-frame clones, not every one. The profile covers about 400,000 clones, with about 90% appearing a single time and more than 1.5% taken by the ten largest. As for treatment: 15 to 20 received Ad26.COV2.S at low or high dose, single or two shots; five or six received placebo; per-sample allocation not given. Material that was analyzed had been drawn on day 63 after the first vaccine or placebo injection.

The receptor comes from a person aged 18-65 years who received the Ad26.COV2.S COVID-19 vaccine or a placebo. The starting material was peripheral blood, obtained in a trial of Ad26.COV2.S vaccine versus placebo. The chain couples TRBV19 to TRBJ2-6, with D maybe TRBD2 (5 bases). The CDR3 DNA follows: TGTGCCAGTAGTCCGCCTTGGGGAGCTGGGGCCAACGTCCTGACTTTC. Protein: CASSPPWGAGANVLTF.